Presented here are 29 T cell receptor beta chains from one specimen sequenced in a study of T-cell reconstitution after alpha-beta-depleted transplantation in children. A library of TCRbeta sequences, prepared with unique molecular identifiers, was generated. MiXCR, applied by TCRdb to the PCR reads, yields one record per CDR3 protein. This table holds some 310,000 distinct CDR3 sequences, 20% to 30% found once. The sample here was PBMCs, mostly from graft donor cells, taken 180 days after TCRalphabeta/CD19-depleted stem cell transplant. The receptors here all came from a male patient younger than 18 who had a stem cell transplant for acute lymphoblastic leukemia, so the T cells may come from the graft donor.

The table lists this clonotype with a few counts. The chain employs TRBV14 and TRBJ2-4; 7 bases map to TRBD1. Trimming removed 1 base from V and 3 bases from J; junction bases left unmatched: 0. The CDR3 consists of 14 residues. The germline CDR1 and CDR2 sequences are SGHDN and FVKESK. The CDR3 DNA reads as TGTGCCAGCAGCCAAGCAGGGGGCAAAAACATTCAGTACTTC. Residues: CASSQAGGKNIQYF. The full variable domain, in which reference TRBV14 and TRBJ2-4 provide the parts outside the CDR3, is EAGVTQFPSHSVIEKGQTVTLRCDPISGHDNLYWYRRVMGKEIKFLLHFVKESKQDESGMPNNRFLAERTGGTYSTLKVQPAELEDSGVYFCASSQAGGKNIQYFGAGTRLSVL.

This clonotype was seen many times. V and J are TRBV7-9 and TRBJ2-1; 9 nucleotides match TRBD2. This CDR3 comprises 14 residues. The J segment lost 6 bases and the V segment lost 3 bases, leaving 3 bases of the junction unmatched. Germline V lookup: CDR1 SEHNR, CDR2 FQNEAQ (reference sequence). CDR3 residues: CASSLAGGPNEQFF. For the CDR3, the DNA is TGTGCCAGCAGCTTGGCGGGGGGGCCCAATGAGCAGTTCTTC.

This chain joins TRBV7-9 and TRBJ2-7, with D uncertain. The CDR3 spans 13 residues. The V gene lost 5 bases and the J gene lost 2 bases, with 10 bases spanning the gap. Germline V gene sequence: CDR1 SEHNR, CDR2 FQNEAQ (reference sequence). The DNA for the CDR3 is TGTGCCAGCAGCGTACTATCCCCCTACGAGCAGTACTTC. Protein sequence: CASSVLSPYEQYF.

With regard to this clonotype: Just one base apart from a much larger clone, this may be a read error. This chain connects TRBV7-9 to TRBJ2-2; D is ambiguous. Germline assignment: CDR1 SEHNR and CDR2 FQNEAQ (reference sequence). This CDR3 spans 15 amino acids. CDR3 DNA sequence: TGTGCCTGCAGCCTCGACTCCACTAACACCGGGGAGCTGTTTTTT. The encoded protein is CACSLDSTNTGELFF.

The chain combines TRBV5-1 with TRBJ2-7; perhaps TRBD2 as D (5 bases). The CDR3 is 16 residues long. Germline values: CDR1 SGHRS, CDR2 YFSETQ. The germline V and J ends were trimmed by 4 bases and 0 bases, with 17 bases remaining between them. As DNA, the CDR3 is TGCGCCAGCAGCCTTAGGATGGCCCTAGCCTCCTACGAGCAGTACTTC. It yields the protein CASSLRMALASYEQYF.

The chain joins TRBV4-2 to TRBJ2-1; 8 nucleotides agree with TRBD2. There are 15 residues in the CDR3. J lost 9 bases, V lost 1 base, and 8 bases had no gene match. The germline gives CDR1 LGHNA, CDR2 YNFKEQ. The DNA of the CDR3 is TGTGCCAGCAGCCAAGTGGAGCGGGAGAGGTCTGAGCAGTTCTTC. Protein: CASSQVERERSEQFF.

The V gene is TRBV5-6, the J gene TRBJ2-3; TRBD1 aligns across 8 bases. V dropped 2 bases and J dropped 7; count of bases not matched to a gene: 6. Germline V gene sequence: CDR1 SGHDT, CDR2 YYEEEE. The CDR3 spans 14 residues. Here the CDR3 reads CASSFGQGRNTQYF. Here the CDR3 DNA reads TGTGCCAGCAGCTTTGGACAGGGACGGAATACGCAGTATTTT.

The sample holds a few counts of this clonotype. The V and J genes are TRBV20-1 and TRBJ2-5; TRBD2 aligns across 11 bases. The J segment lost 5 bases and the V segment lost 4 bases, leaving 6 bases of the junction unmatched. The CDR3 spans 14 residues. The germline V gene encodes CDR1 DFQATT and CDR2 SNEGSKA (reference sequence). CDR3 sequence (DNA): TGCAGTGCTAATCTAGCGGGAGGTTGGGAGACCCAGTACTTC. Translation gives CSANLAGGWETQYF.

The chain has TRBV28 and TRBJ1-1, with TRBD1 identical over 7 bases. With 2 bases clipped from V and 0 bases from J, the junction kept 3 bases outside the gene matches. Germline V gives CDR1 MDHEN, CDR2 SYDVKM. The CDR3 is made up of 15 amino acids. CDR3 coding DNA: TGTGCCAGCAGTTTAACCAGGGGGATGAACACTGAAGCTTTCTTT. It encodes CASSLTRGMNTEAFF. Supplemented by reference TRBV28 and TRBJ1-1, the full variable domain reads DVKVTQSSRYLVKRTGEKVFLECVQDMDHENMFWYRQDPGLGLRLIYFSYDVKMKEKGDIPEGYSVSREKKERFSLILESASTNQTSMYLCASSLTRGMNTEAFFGQGTRLTVV.

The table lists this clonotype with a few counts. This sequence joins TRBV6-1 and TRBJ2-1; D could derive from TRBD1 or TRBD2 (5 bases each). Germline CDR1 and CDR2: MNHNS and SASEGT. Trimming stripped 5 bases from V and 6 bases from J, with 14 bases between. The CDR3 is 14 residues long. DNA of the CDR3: TGTGCCAGCAGTCTTCGGGACCCTTTCAATGAGCAGTTCTTC. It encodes CASSLRDPFNEQFF.

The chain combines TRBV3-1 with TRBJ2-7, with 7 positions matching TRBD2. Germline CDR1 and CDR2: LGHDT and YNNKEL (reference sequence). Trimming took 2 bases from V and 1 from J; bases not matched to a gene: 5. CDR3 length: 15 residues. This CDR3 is CASSQRLAESYEQYF. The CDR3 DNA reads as TGTGCCAGCAGCCAACGGCTAGCGGAGTCCTACGAGCAGTACTTC.

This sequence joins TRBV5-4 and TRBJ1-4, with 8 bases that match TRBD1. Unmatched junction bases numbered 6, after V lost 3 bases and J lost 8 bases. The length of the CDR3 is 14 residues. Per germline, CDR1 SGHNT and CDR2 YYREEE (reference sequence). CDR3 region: CASSSGTGLEKLFF. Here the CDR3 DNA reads TGTGCCAGCAGCTCCGGGACAGGCCTCGAAAAACTGTTTTTT.

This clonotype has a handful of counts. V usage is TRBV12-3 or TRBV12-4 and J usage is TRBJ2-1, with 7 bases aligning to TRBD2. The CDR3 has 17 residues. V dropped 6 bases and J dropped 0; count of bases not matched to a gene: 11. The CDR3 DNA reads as TGTGCCAGCAGCCCAGCCCTAGCGGATCTCTCCTACAATGAGCAGTTCTTC. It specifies CASSPALADLSYNEQFF.

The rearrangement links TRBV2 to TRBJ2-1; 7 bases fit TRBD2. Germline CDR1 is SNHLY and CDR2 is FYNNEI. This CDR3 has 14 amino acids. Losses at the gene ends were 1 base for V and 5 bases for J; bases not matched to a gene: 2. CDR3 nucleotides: TGTGCCAGCAGTGAAGTAGCGGGTAACAATGAGCAGTTCTTC. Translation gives CASSEVAGNNEQFF.

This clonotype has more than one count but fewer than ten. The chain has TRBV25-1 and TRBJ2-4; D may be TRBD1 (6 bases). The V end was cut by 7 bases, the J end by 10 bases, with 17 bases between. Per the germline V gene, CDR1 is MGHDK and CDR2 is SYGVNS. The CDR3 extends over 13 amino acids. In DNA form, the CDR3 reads TGTGCCAGCACAGAGGGGGAGCAGACGATTCAGTACTTC. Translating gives CASTEGEQTIQYF.

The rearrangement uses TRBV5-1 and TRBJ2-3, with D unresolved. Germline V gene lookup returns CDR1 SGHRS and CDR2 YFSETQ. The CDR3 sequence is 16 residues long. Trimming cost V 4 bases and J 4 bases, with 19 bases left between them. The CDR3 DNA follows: TGCGCCAGCAGCCCCCCGGCACCAGCCCACGCAGATACGCAGTATTTT. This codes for CASSPPAPAHADTQYF.

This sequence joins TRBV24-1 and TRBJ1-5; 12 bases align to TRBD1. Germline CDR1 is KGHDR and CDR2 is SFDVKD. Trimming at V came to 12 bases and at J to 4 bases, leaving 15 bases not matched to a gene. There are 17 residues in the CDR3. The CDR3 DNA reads TGTGCCGGAATTTATCCGGGACAGGGGGCACATAATCAGCCCCAGCATTTT. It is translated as CAGIYPGQGAHNQPQHF.

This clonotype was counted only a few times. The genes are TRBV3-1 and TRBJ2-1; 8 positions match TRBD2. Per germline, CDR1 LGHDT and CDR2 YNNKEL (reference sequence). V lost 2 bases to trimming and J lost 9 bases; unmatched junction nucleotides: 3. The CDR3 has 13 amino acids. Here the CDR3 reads CASSQSGSFEQFF. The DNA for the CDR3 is TGTGCCAGCAGCCAAAGCGGGAGTTTTGAGCAGTTCTTC.

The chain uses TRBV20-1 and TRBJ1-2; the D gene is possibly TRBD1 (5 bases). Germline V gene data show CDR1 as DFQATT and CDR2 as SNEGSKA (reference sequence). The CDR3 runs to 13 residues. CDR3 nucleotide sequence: TGCAGCTGGAATGGCCTCGGAGGGGACGGCTACACCTTC. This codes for CSWNGLGGDGYTF.

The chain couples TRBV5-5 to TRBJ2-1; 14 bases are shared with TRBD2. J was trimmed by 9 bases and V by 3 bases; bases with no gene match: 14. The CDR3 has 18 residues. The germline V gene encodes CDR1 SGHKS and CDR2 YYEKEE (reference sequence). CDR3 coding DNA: TGTGCCAGCAGCTGGCCGACTAGCGGGAGGGTTCGGGTGGGTGAGCAGTTCTTC. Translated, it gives CASSWPTSGRVRVGEQFF.

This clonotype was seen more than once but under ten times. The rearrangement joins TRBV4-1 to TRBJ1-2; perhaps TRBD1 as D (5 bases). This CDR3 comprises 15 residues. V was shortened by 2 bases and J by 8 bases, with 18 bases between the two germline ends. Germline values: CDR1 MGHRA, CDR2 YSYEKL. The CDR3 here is CASSQTGLTDKGYTF. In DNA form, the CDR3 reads TGCGCCAGCAGCCAAACGGGACTAACAGATAAGGGCTACACCTTC.

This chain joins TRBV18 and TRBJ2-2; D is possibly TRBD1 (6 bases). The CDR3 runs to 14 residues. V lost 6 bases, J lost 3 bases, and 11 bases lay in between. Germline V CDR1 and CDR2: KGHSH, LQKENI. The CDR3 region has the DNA TGTGCCAGCTCCACTTGGACAGACACCGGGGAGCTGTTTTTT. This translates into CASSTWTDTGELFF.

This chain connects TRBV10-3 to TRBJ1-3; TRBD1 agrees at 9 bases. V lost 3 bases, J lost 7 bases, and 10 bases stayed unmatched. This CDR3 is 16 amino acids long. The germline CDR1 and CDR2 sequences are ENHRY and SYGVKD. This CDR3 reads CAISDPGQGIYNTIYF. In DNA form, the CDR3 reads TGTGCCATCAGTGACCCGGGACAGGGTATTTACAACACCATATATTTT.

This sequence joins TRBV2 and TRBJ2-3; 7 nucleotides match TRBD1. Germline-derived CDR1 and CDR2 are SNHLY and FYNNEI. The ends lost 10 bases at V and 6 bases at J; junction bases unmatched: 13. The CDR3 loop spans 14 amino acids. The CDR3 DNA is TGTGCCATTCTCACAGGGGCCTTAGTCGATACGCAGTATTTT. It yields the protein CAILTGALVDTQYF.

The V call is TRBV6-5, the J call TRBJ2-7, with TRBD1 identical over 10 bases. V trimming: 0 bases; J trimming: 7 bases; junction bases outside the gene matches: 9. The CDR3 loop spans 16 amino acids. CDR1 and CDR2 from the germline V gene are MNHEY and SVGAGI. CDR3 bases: TGTGCCAGCAGTTACTCCCCGGGACAGGGGTCGAGAGAGCAGTACTTC. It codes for CASSYSPGQGSREQYF.

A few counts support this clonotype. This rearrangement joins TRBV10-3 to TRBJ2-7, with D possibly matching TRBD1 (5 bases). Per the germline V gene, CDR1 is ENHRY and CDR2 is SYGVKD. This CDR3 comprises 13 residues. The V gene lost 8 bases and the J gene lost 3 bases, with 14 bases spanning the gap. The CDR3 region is CAIDSHPHYEQYF. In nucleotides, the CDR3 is TGTGCCATCGACAGCCACCCCCACTACGAGCAGTACTTC.

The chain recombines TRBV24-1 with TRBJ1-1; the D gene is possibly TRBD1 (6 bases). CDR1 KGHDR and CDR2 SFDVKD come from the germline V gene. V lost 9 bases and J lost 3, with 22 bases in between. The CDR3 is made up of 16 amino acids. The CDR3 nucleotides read TGTGCCACCTTCAAGGGATACAGGGATACGGACACTGAAGCTTTCTTT. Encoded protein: CATFKGYRDTDTEAFF.

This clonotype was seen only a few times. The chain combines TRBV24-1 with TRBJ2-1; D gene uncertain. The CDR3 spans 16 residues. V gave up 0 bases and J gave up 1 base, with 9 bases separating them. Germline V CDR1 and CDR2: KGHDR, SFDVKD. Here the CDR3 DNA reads TGTGCCACCAGTGATTTGAACCCCTTGTCCTACAATGAGCAGTTCTTC. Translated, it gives CATSDLNPLSYNEQFF.

CDR3: CASSETGRGGNTIYF. CDR3 DNA: TGTGCCAGCAGTGAAACAGGGAGAGGAGGAAACACCATATATTTT. V gene TRBV6-1 combines with J gene TRBJ1-3; tentative D call: TRBD1 (6 bases). V was shortened by 2 bases and J by 4 bases, with 12 bases between the two germline ends. This CDR3 spans 15 amino acids. CDR1 is MNHNS, CDR2 SASEGT, per germline.